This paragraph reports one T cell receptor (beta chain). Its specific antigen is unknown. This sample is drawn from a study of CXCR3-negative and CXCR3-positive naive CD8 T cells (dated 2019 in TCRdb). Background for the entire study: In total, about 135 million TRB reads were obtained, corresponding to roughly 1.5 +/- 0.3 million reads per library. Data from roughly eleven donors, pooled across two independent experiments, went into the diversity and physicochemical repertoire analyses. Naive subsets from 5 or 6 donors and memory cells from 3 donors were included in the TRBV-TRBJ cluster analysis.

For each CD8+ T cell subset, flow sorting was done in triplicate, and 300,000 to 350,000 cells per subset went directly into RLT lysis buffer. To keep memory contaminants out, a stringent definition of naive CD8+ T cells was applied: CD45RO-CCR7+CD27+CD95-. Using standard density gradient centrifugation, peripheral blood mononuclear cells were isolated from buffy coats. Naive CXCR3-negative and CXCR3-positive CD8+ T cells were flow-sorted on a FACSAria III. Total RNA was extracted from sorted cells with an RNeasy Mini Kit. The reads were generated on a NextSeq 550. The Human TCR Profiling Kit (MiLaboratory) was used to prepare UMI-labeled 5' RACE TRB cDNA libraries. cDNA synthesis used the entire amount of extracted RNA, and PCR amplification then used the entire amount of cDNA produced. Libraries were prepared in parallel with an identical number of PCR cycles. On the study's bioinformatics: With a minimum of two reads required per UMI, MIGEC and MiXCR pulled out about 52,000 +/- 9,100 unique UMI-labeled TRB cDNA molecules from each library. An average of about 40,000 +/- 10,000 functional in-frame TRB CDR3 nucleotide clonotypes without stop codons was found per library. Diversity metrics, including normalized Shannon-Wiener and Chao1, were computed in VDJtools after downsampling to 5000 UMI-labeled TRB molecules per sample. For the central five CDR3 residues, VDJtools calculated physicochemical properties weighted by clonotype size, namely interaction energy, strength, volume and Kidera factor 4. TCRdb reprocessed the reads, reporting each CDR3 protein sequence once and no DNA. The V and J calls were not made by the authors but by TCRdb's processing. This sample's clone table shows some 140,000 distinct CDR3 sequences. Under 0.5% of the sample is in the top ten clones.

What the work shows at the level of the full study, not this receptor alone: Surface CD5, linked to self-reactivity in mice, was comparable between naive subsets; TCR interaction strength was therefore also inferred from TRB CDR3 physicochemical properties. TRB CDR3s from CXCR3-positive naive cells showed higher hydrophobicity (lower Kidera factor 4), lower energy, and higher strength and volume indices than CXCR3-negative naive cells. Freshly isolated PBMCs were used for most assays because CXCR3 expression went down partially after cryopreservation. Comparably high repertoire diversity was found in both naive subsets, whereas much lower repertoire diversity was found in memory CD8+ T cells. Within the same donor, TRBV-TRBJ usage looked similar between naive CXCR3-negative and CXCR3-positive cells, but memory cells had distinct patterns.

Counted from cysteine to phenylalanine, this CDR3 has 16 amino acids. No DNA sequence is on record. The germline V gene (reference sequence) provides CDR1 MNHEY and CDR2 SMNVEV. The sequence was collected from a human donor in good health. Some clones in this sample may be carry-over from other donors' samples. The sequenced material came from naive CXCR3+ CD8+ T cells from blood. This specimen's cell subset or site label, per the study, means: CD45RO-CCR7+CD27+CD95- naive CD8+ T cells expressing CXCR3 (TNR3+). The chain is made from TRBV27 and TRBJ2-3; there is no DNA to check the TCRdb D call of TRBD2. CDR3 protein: CASSLYGLDHTDTQYF.